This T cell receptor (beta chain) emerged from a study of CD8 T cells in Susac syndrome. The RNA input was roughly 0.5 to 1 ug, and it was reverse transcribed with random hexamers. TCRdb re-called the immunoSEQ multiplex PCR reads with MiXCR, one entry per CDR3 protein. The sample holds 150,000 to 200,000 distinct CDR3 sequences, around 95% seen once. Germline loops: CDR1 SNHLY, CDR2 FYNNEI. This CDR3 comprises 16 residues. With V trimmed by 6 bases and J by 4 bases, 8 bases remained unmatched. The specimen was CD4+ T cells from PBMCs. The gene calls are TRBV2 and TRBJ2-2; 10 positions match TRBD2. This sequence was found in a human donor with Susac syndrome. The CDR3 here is CASSRAGGPGTGELFF. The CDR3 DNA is TGTGCCAGCAGCCGAGCGGGGGGGCCGGGCACCGGGGAGCTGTTTTTT.